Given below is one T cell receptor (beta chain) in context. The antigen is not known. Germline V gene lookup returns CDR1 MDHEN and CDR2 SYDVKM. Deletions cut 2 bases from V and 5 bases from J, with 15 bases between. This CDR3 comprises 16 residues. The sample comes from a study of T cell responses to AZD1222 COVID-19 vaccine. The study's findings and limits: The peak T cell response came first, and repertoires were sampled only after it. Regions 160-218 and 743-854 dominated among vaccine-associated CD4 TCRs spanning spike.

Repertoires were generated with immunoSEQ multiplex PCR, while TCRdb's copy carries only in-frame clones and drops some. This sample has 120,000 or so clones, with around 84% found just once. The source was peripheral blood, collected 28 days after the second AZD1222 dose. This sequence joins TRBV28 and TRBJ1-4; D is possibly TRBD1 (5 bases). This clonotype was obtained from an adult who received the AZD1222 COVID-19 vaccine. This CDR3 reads CASSLKRQGTNEKLFF. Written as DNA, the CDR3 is TGTGCCAGCAGTTTAAAGAGGCAGGGAACAAATGAAAAACTGTTTTTT.